The T cell receptor beta chain under discussion was sequenced for a study of T cell repertoires in cytomegalovirus infection. Study-wide background: It was the public TCR beta signatures that indicated both CMV infection and matching HLA type. Broader study findings: CMV-specific TCR beta clonotypes restricted by HLA-C were the ones dominating the ex vivo response.

Remarks on this clonotype: Antigen: not known.

In germline, CDR1 is DFQATT, CDR2 SNEGSKA (reference sequence). V lost 0 bases to trimming and J lost 5 bases, with 14 bases between them. This CDR3 has 15 residues. TCRdb reprocessed the reads via MiXCR and lists one record per CDR3 protein. Of about 180,000 distinct CDR3 sequences in the sample, approximately 17% were seen once. What was sequenced was CD8+ T cells from PBMCs. The sequence derives from a human donor in good health (CMV status not recorded). Some clones in this sample may be carry-over from other donors' samples. The chain uses TRBV20-1 and TRBJ1-5; D unclear. CDR3 amino acids: CSAREGSARDQPQHF. The DNA of the CDR3 is TGCAGTGCTAGAGAAGGAAGCGCAAGGGATCAGCCCCAGCATTTT.